Listed below are T cell receptor beta chains from one sample, sequenced in a study of Ad26.COV2.S vaccination and SARS-CoV-2 variants. The data were produced by immunoSEQ multiplex PCR, yet TCRdb's version contains in-frame clones alone and is incomplete. Found here are about 500,000 clones, about 88% of them singletons; the top ten hold 1.7%. Sequences were derived from peripheral blood, sampled in a trial of Ad26.COV2.S vaccine versus placebo. The receptors shown here come from a person aged 18 to 59 who received the Ad26.COV2.S COVID-19 vaccine or a placebo. Each CDR3 is given with its conserved first and last residue. Fields, in order: V gene, D gene, J gene, clone size, CDR3 protein, CDR3 DNA. The D gene is left open where the match is weak. The size field is filled for only some rows; it gives once, few, many or a size class.

>TRBV9|TRBD1|TRBJ2-7|.
CASSARTGTYEQYF
TGTGCCAGCAGTGCGAGGACAGGGACCTACGAGCAGTACTTC
>TRBV29-1|.|TRBJ2-1|.
CSVDPPSYNEQFF
TGCAGCGTTGACCCCCCTTCATACAATGAGCAGTTCTTC
>TRBV9|.|TRBJ1-3|.
CASSVGGDRGNTIYF
TGTGCCAGCAGCGTAGGGGGGGACCGGGGAAACACCATATATTTT
>TRBV18|TRBD1|TRBJ1-1|.
CASSPPTRGGVNTEAFF
TGTGCCAGCTCACCTCCCACGAGAGGGGGCGTGAACACTGAAGCTTTCTTT
>TRBV3-1/TRBV3-2|TRBD1|TRBJ1-3|.
CASSEKPTGKGTGNTIYF
TGTGCCAGCAGCGAAAAACCGACAGGGAAAGGAACTGGAAACACCATATATTTT
>TRBV2|.|TRBJ2-7|.
CASRGGAPAEQYF
TGTGCCAGCAGGGGCGGGGCCCCTGCCGAGCAGTACTTC
>TRBV5-4|.|TRBJ1-5|.
CASSFENQPQHF
TGTGCCAGCAGCTTTGAGAATCAGCCCCAGCATTTT
>TRBV6-1|.|TRBJ1-1|.
CASSQTGTGNTEAFF
TGTGCCAGCAGCCAGACCGGGACGGGGAACACTGAAGCTTTCTTT
>TRBV19|.|TRBJ1-1|.
CASSFRGVDTEAFF
TGTGCCAGTAGTTTTCGGGGTGTAGACACTGAAGCTTTCTTT
>TRBV18|.|TRBJ2-1|.
CASSPPGSRDEQFF
TGTGCCAGCTCACCACCGGGCAGCCGGGATGAGCAGTTCTTC
>TRBV6-5|TRBD2|TRBJ2-7|.
CASSGLAGVYEQYF
TGTGCCAGTTCGGGGCTAGCGGGAGTCTACGAGCAGTACTTC
>TRBV25-1|.|TRBJ2-3|.
CASSAGASTDTQYF
TGTGCCAGCAGTGCAGGGGCATCGACAGATACGCAGTATTTT
>TRBV4-2|.|TRBJ2-7|.
CASSQEPGIQAYEQYF
TGTGCCAGCAGCCAAGAACCGGGCATCCAAGCCTACGAGCAGTACTTC
>TRBV29-1|TRBD1|TRBJ2-7|.
CSVGGDREFKEQYF
TGCAGCGTTGGAGGGGACAGGGAATTTAAGGAGCAGTACTTC
>TRBV24-1|.|TRBJ1-2|.
CATSDTSYGYTF
TGTGCCACCAGTGACACGAGCTATGGCTACACCTTC
>TRBV10-3|TRBD1|TRBJ1-3|.
CAISSTGQGAGNTIYF
TGTGCCATCAGTAGTACTGGACAGGGGGCTGGAAACACCATATATTTT
>TRBV2|.|TRBJ1-1|once
CASRGPGGPNTEAFF
TGTGCCAGCAGAGGCCCGGGCGGACCAAACACTGAAGCTTTCTTT
>TRBV6-5|.|TRBJ2-7|.
CASTKGLGIKQYF
TGTGCCAGCACTAAGGGGTTAGGCATTAAGCAGTACTTC
>TRBV21-1|.|TRBJ1-2|.
CASSKGRQGGMRGYTF
TGTGCCAGCAGCAAAGGGCGGCAGGGGGGGATGCGTGGCTACACCTTC
>TRBV7-2|.|TRBJ1-2|.
CASSFLAGTGYGYTF
TGTGCCAGCAGCTTCCTGGCAGGGACGGGTTATGGCTACACCTTC
>TRBV9|.|TRBJ1-4|few
CASSAKGFTNEKLFF
TGTGCCAGCAGCGCCAAGGGGTTTACTAATGAAAAACTGTTTTTT
>TRBV9|.|TRBJ1-2|.
CASSAGNGVTGYGYTF
TGTGCCAGCAGCGCGGGAAACGGGGTAACAGGGTATGGCTACACCTTC
>TRBV28|.|TRBJ1-2|.
CASSSEITNYGYTF
TGTGCCAGCAGTTCAGAGATAACTAACTATGGCTACACCTTC
>TRBV6-5|TRBD1|TRBJ2-4|.
CASAYSGGSKYIQYF
TGTGCCAGCGCATACTCAGGGGGTAGCAAATACATTCAGTACTTC
>TRBV7-2|TRBD1|TRBJ2-7|once
CASSPTGTGHSYEQYF
TGTGCCAGCAGCCCTACCGGGACAGGCCACTCCTACGAGCAGTACTTC
>TRBV7-9|TRBD1|TRBJ1-1|.
CASSQLLPTPDRGTEAFF
TGTGCCAGCAGCCAACTACTTCCAACTCCCGACAGGGGCACTGAAGCTTTCTTT
>TRBV28|.|TRBJ1-2|.
CASNLGRLHYGYTF
TGTGCCAGCAACCTGGGACGACTACACTATGGCTACACCTTC
>TRBV15|.|TRBJ2-7|.
CATSTDYQEGQYEQYF
TGTGCCACCAGCACCGACTATCAGGAGGGCCAGTACGAGCAGTACTTC
>TRBV18|.|TRBJ1-1|.
CASSLWDKTEAFF
TGTGCCAGCTCACTATGGGACAAAACTGAAGCTTTCTTT
>TRBV2|TRBD1|TRBJ1-4|.
CASRGQGARGEKLFF
TGTGCCAGCAGGGGTCAGGGGGCGCGGGGTGAAAAACTGTTTTTT
>TRBV18|TRBD2|TRBJ2-5|.
CASSSLGLAEQETQYF
TGTGCCAGCTCTTCGTTAGGACTAGCGGAACAAGAGACCCAGTACTTC
>TRBV11-2|TRBD2|TRBJ2-7|.
CASSSRTSGGASQYF
TGTGCCAGCAGCTCCCGGACTAGCGGGGGGGCATCGCAGTACTTC
>TRBV27|.|TRBJ2-1|once
CATASEVVSYNEQFF
TGTGCCACCGCTTCGGAGGTGGTCTCCTACAATGAGCAGTTCTTC
>TRBV27|.|TRBJ2-5|.
CASSLLRLRWGQETQYF
TGTGCCAGCAGTTTACTTAGATTGAGATGGGGTCAAGAGACCCAGTACTTC
>TRBV3-1/TRBV3-2|.|TRBJ1-1|.
CASSHPDRYLEHTEAFF
TGTGCCAGCAGCCACCCCGACAGATACCTTGAGCACACTGAAGCTTTCTTT
>TRBV7-9|.|TRBJ1-6|.
CASSAQSSYNSPLHF
TGTGCCAGCAGCGCACAGAGCTCCTATAATTCACCCCTCCACTTT
>TRBV28|.|TRBJ1-4|.
CASSLVSLGLANEKLFF
TGTGCCAGCAGTTTGGTCTCATTGGGGCTTGCTAATGAAAAACTGTTTTTT
>TRBV19|.|TRBJ2-7|.
CASSATGRSYEQYF
TGTGCCAGTAGTGCGACCGGGAGATCCTACGAGCAGTACTTC
>TRBV4-2|.|TRBJ2-7|.
CASSQGTRGPYEQYF
TGTGCCAGCAGCCAAGGCACGCGGGGCCCCTACGAGCAGTACTTC
>TRBV30|TRBD2|TRBJ2-1|.
CAWSGTSGSSYNEQFF
TGTGCCTGGAGCGGGACTAGCGGGAGCTCCTACAATGAGCAGTTCTTC
>TRBV19|.|TRBJ1-5|few
CASTTGYPDQPQHF
TGTGCCAGTACCACAGGGTACCCCGATCAGCCCCAGCATTTT
>TRBV7-9|TRBD2|TRBJ2-1|.
CASSPANGGGAQMEQFF
TGTGCCAGCAGCCCCGCCAATGGCGGGGGGGCGCAGATGGAGCAGTTCTTC
>TRBV7-9|.|TRBJ2-1|.
CASSLGSGGPTKQGEQFF
TGTGCCAGCAGCTTGGGTAGCGGAGGGCCCACGAAGCAAGGGGAGCAGTTCTTC
>TRBV14|.|TRBJ2-5|few
CASSRRDPVHGTQYF
TGTGCCAGCAGCCGACGGGACCCAGTACATGGGACCCAGTACTTC
>TRBV5-1|TRBD2|TRBJ2-3|.
CASSGLADYTDTQYF
TGCGCCAGCAGCGGTCTAGCGGACTACACAGATACGCAGTATTTT